The source of this TCR beta chain is a study of T cell changes during pregnancy in multiple sclerosis. The V gene end was trimmed by 5 bases and the J gene end by 3 bases; junction bases not matched to a gene: 5. This CDR3 comprises 15 residues. Looked up from germline, CDR1 is MNHEY and CDR2 is SVGAGI. Assay used: immunoSEQ multiplex PCR; TCRdb lists only in-frame clones, some missing. The sample includes around 80,000 clones, 92% of them seen just once. Specimen: peripheral blood, collected before pregnancy. V is TRBV6-5 and J is TRBJ1-2; TRBD1 aligns across 11 bases. The sequence was obtained from a female donor with multiple sclerosis, enrolled in a pregnancy study. The CDR3 DNA is TGTGCCAGCAGTACCGGGACAGGGGGATACTATGGCTACACCTTC. Its protein is CASSTGTGGYYGYTF.